The clone carrying this T cell receptor (beta chain) was detected only a few times. Its antigen is undetermined. The germline V gene encodes CDR1 SEHNR and CDR2 FQNEAQ (reference sequence). Losses at the gene ends were 1 base for V and 7 bases for J; bases not matched to a gene: 5. The CDR3 is 15 amino acids. Specified treatment: 10-day PBMC culture with coronavirus spike peptide pools or control peptides (ViraFEST assay). PBMCs were cultured at two million per well with 9.5 to 10 IU/ml IL-2 and around 10 ug/ml peptide pools. This sample was included in a study of vaccination and CD4 T cells after COVID-19. Study as a whole: Post-COVID specimens were obtained a median around 92 days after diagnosis (range 35 to 161). Study-wide results and limits: Researchers looked at relatively few convalescent patients and had no early post-infection timepoints.

Oncomine TCR Beta short-read sequencing was applied to DNA from cultured CD4+ T cells. The source of extracted genomic DNA was cultured CD4+ T cells. Each CDR3 protein is one row after TCRdb ran MiXCR on the PCR reads. The sample holds some 3,900 distinct CDR3 sequences, 14% seen once. Sequenced input: CD4+ T cells from blood, cultured in vitro. This chain joins TRBV7-9 and TRBJ2-1; 9 bases agree with TRBD2. The sequence was collected from a human donor who had recovered from COVID-19. Written as DNA, the CDR3 is TGTGCCAGCAGCTTAGGGACTAGCGCCGTTAATGAGCAGTTCTTC. Translated: CASSLGTSAVNEQFF.